The 31 T cell receptor beta chains presented below share a single source sample, sequenced in a study of Ad26.COV2.S vaccination and SARS-CoV-2 variants. Libraries were prepared by immunoSEQ multiplex PCR; TCRdb keeps only in-frame clonotypes and omits some of them. The profile shows approximately 340,000 clones, roughly 84% of them singletons. Specified treatment: approximately 18 received Ad26.COV2.S at low or high dose, single or two shots; a few received placebo; per-sample allocation not given. Specimens were obtained on day 63 following the first vaccine or placebo injection. The sequences come from peripheral blood, collected in a trial of Ad26.COV2.S vaccine versus placebo. The origin of the receptors is a person aged 18-65 years who received the Ad26.COV2.S COVID-19 vaccine or a placebo.

This chain connects TRBV6-1 to TRBJ2-5; no firm D call. This CDR3 comprises 12 residues. The germline CDR1 and CDR2 sequences are MNHNS and SASEGT. V was trimmed by 5 bases and J by 9 bases, leaving 13 bases between them. DNA of the CDR3: TGTGCCAGCAGTTTGACGGGCGTGGCCCAGTACTTC. This translates into CASSLTGVAQYF.

This rearrangement joins TRBV11-2 to TRBJ2-4, with D perhaps matching TRBD2 (5 bases). CDR1 SGHAT and CDR2 FQNNGV come from the germline V gene. V dropped 0 bases and J dropped 1 base, with 10 bases sitting between them. This CDR3 spans 16 amino acids. The CDR3 loop reads CASSLENRRAKNIQYF. DNA of the CDR3: TGTGCCAGCAGCTTAGAAAACCGGAGGGCCAAAAACATTCAGTACTTC.

CDR3 sequence reads: CATSRVGGGPEPSYEQYF. CDR3 DNA: TGTGCCACCAGCAGAGTTGGCGGGGGTCCAGAGCCATCCTACGAGCAGTACTTC. J is TRBJ2-7 and V is TRBV15, with 7 bases that match TRBD2. The CDR3 sequence is 18 residues long. Germline V gives CDR1 LNHNV, CDR2 YYDKDF (reference sequence). Losses at the gene ends were 1 base for V and 1 base for J; bases not matched to a gene: 13. The full variable domain, its missing parts supplied by reference TRBV15 and TRBJ2-7, is DAMVIQNPRYQVTQFGKPVTLSCSQTLNHNVMYWYQQKSSQAPKLLFHYYDKDFNNEADTPDNFQSRRPNTSFCFLDIRSPGLGDTAMYLCATSRVGGGPEPSYEQYFGPGTRLTVT.

The chain links TRBV11-2 to TRBJ2-1; TRBD2 agrees at 8 bases. CDR1 SGHAT and CDR2 FQNNGV come from the germline V gene. Trimming removed 1 base from V and 9 bases from J; junction bases left unmatched: 11. The CDR3 is 16 residues long. CDR3 sequence: CASSLGVASGYGEQFF. The CDR3, as DNA: TGTGCCAGCAGCTTAGGCGTGGCTAGCGGGTACGGTGAGCAGTTCTTC.

The V and J genes are TRBV10-1 and TRBJ2-7; the D is unclear. The ends were cut back, 0 bases at V and 3 bases at J, with 6 bases in the middle. CDR1 and CDR2 from the germline V gene are WNHNN and SYGVQD (reference sequence). This CDR3 has 13 amino acids. For the CDR3, the DNA is TGCGCCAGCAGTGAGTCAGTCAGCTACGAGCAGTACTTC. Translation: CASSESVSYEQYF.

The V and J genes are TRBV28 and TRBJ2-1, with 7 bases fitting TRBD2. V gave up 3 bases and J gave up 7 bases; unmatched junction bases: 9. Germline CDR1 MDHEN, CDR2 SYDVKM. The CDR3 has 15 residues. As DNA, the CDR3 is TGTGCCAGCAGTTTGGTAGGACTAGTGGGGAATGAGCAGTTCTTC. It yields the protein CASSLVGLVGNEQFF.

This chain links TRBV2 with TRBJ2-5; TRBD2 matches 7 bases. Germline lookup yields CDR1 SNHLY and CDR2 FYNNEI. V was clipped by 0 bases and J by 8 bases; unmatched bases: 9. The CDR3 runs to 15 residues. The CDR3 spells CASSEAGGGTATQYF. In nucleotides, the CDR3 is TGTGCCAGCAGTGAAGCAGGCGGGGGTACAGCTACCCAGTACTTC.

This chain connects TRBV7-9 to TRBJ2-3; 9 bases agree with TRBD1. The V segment lost 5 bases and the J segment 2 bases; nucleotides outside the gene matches: 5. Germline assignment: CDR1 SEHNR and CDR2 FQNEAQ (reference sequence). This CDR3 spans 15 amino acids. This CDR3 reads CASSPWTGVTDTQYF. DNA of the CDR3: TGTGCCAGCAGCCCTTGGACAGGGGTCACAGATACGCAGTATTTT. Looking up the rest from reference TRBV7-9 and TRBJ2-3 gives the full variable domain: DTGVSQNPRHKITKRGQNVTFRCDPISEHNRLYWYRQTLGQGPEFLTYFQNEAQLEKSRLLSDRFSAERPKGSFSTLEIQRTEQGDSAMYLCASSPWTGVTDTQYFGPGTRLTVL.

V gene TRBV7-2 combines with J gene TRBJ1-1; D remains unclear. The CDR3 extends over 12 amino acids. The germline gives CDR1 SGHTA, CDR2 FQGNSA. The germline V and J ends were trimmed by 10 bases and 1 base, with 10 bases remaining between them. The CDR3 coding sequence is TGTGCCACCGGAGTCAAGAACACTGAAGCTTTCTTT. It encodes CATGVKNTEAFF.

This clone was detected only once. V and J are TRBV11-2 and TRBJ2-7; 8 bases are shared with TRBD2. CDR1 is SGHAT and CDR2 is FQNNGV in the germline V gene. CDR3 size: 16 residues. Unmatched junction bases numbered 9, after V lost 5 bases and J lost 0 bases. The CDR3 DNA is TGTGCCAGCAGCAACCGCGGGGGGAAAAGCTCCTACGAGCAGTACTTC. Its translation: CASSNRGGKSSYEQYF.

CDR3 DNA sequence: TGTGCCAGCAGTCCGTGGACAGGAGACACAGATACGCAGTATTTT. It is translated as CASSPWTGDTDTQYF. The chain recombines TRBV6-5 with TRBJ2-3, with 7 bases that match TRBD1. This CDR3 spans 15 amino acids. Trimming at V came to 5 bases and at J to 2 bases, leaving 7 bases not matched to a gene. Germline CDR1 reads MNHEY; CDR2 reads SVGAGI.

CDR3 nucleotide sequence: TGTGCCATCAGTGCGGGCAGCCCCAATCAGCCCCAGCATTTT. Its protein is CAISAGSPNQPQHF. The rearrangement uses TRBV10-3 and TRBJ1-5; D gene ambiguous. CDR3 length equals 14 residues. Trimming shortened V by 4 bases and J by 3 bases, and 10 bases separated the two germline ends. Germline loops: CDR1 ENHRY, CDR2 SYGVKD.

Only one count was recorded for this clone. The rearrangement links TRBV28 to TRBJ2-2; 12 nucleotides line up with TRBD2. This CDR3 spans 16 amino acids. Germline V lookup: CDR1 MDHEN, CDR2 SYDVKM. The V gene end was trimmed by 4 bases and the J gene end by 8 bases; junction bases not matched to a gene: 8. The CDR3 DNA is TGTGCCAGCAGTTATGCGGGACTAGCGGGCGGGGGGGAGCTGTTTTTT. This translates into CASSYAGLAGGGELFF.

V and J are TRBV19 and TRBJ2-1; 13 bases match TRBD2. CDR1 is LNHDA, CDR2 SQIVND, per germline (reference sequence). The length of the CDR3 is 16 residues. The J segment lost 5 bases and the V segment lost 4 bases, leaving 5 bases of the junction unmatched. The CDR3 bases are TGTGCCAGTAGTACAAGGACTAGCGGGGGAAACAATGAGCAGTTCTTC. Its translation: CASSTRTSGGNNEQFF. The whole variable domain, filled in from reference TRBV19 and TRBJ2-1, reads DGGITQSPKYLFRKEGQNVTLSCEQNLNHDAMYWYRQDPGQGLRLIYYSQIVNDFQKGDIAEGYSVSREKKESFPLTVTSAQKNPTAFYLCASSTRTSGGNNEQFFGPGTRLTVL.

The CDR3 sequence: CASSSGRTYEQYF. As DNA, the CDR3 is TGTGCCAGCAGTAGCGGGAGAACCTACGAGCAGTACTTC. This rearrangement joins TRBV5-4 to TRBJ2-7, with 9 bases matching TRBD2. The ends lost 5 bases at V and 2 bases at J; junction bases unmatched: 2. The germline V gene has CDR1 SGHNT and CDR2 YYREEE (reference sequence). The CDR3 totals 13 residues.

The chain links TRBV12-3 or TRBV12-4 to TRBJ1-4, with TRBD1 identical over 8 bases. The CDR3 length is 13 residues. V lost 1 base to trimming and J lost 16 bases; unmatched junction nucleotides: 8. The CDR3 coding sequence is TGTGCCAGCAGTTTAGAGTCGCAGGGGGCAAAGTTTTTT. This sequence encodes CASSLESQGAKFF.

This chain joins TRBV25-1 and TRBJ2-3; 9 positions match TRBD1. Germline lookup yields CDR1 MGHDK and CDR2 SYGVNS. CDR3 length equals 15 residues. The junction had 3 bases not matched to a gene; V was cut back by 2 bases and J by 3 bases. The CDR3 region is CASSEMGQGTDTQYF. CDR3 sequence (DNA): TGTGCCAGCAGTGAAATGGGACAGGGAACAGATACGCAGTATTTT.

This rearrangement joins TRBV4-3 to TRBJ1-1; D gene ambiguous. Germline CDR1 LGHNA, CDR2 YSLEER. V gave up 0 bases and J gave up 1 base, with 3 bases separating them. This CDR3 comprises 13 residues. The CDR3 DNA is TGCGCCAGCAGCCAAGAGTGGAACACTGAAGCTTTCTTT. Its translation is CASSQEWNTEAFF.

This sequence joins TRBV2 and TRBJ1-5; D is unclear. Germline CDR1 is SNHLY and CDR2 is FYNNEI. V lost 8 bases and J lost 1, with 9 bases in between. CDR3 length equals 13 residues. The DNA for the CDR3 is TGTGCCAGCCACCGGGAAAGCAATCAGCCCCAGCATTTT. Protein product: CASHRESNQPQHF.

The rearrangement joins TRBV27 to TRBJ2-2; the match to TRBD2 covers 7 bases. The V gene's germline CDR1 is MNHEY and CDR2 SMNVEV (reference sequence). The CDR3 totals 19 residues. J gave up 0 bases and V 4 bases, and 14 bases lay outside the gene matches. The CDR3 is CASSSGLSSLAANTGELFF. In nucleotides, the CDR3 is TGTGCCAGCAGTTCCGGCCTCTCATCCCTAGCGGCGAACACCGGGGAGCTGTTTTTT.

A few counts support this clone. Other DNA sequences within the sample encode an identical CDR3. This sequence joins TRBV5-6 and TRBJ1-3; no reliable D call. Between the trimmed V and J ends, which lost 5 bases and 1 base, there was a span of 16 bases. CDR1 and CDR2 (germline): SGHDT, YYEEEE. This CDR3 has 16 residues. The CDR3 DNA reads as TGTGCCAGCAGTCTAGGTCCACGGTCGTCTGGAAACACCATATATTTT. It is translated as CASSLGPRSSGNTIYF.

This clone was counted at least ten times. The genes are TRBV9 and TRBJ2-1; tentative D call: TRBD1 (5 bases). The CDR3 runs 16 residues. The V end was cut by 0 bases, the J end by 9 bases, with 19 bases between. Per the germline V gene, CDR1 is SGDLS and CDR2 is YYNGEE. CDR3 in amino acids: CASSVAPRTTFSEQFF. The CDR3, as DNA: TGTGCCAGCAGCGTAGCCCCACGGACAACATTCAGTGAGCAGTTCTTC.

This sequence joins TRBV7-2 and TRBJ2-3, with D tentatively TRBD1 (5 bases). The CDR3 loop spans 14 amino acids. The germline V gene has CDR1 SGHTA and CDR2 FQGNSA. V lost 2 bases, J lost 5 bases, and 11 bases lay in between. CDR3 DNA: TGTGCCAGCAGCTTAAGCAGGGTTTTAGATACGCAGTATTTT. Translated: CASSLSRVLDTQYF.

For the CDR3, the DNA is TGCGCCAGTGCCGCCTTGGACTATGGCTACACCTTC. Protein: CASAALDYGYTF. The V and J genes are TRBV10-2 and TRBJ1-2; D unclear. Trimming removed 9 bases from V and 3 bases from J, with 11 bases in between. The CDR3 consists of 12 residues. Germline lookup yields CDR1 WSHSY and CDR2 SAAADI.

The DNA for the CDR3 is TGTGCCAGCTCACCGAAAACAGCAAGCGGAACTAATGAAAAACTGTTTTTT. Protein product: CASSPKTASGTNEKLFF. The rearrangement links TRBV18 to TRBJ1-4; unclear D gene. V shed 3 bases and J shed 1 base, with 15 bases lying between them. The CDR3 length is 17 residues. Looked up from germline, CDR1 is KGHSH and CDR2 is LQKENI.

The genes are TRBV10-2 and TRBJ2-7; 10 bases are shared with TRBD1. The germline gives CDR1 WSHSY, CDR2 SAAADI. The CDR3 is 13 amino acids. Trimming removed 6 bases from V and 5 bases from J; junction bases left unmatched: 4. CDR3 in amino acids: CASSQTGGNEQYF. CDR3 in DNA: TGCGCCAGCAGCCAGACAGGGGGCAACGAGCAGTACTTC.

The rearrangement links TRBV11-3 to TRBJ2-3, with 9 bases that match TRBD2. The CDR3 loop spans 18 amino acids. The J segment lost 2 bases and the V segment lost 1 base, leaving 10 bases of the junction unmatched. The germline CDR1 and CDR2 sequences are SGHNT and YENEEA. DNA of the CDR3: TGTGCCAGCAGCTTAGCCTCATGGCGGGGGGGCCACACAGATACGCAGTATTTT. It codes for CASSLASWRGGHTDTQYF.

This chain joins TRBV27 and TRBJ2-1, with D possibly called TRBD1 or TRBD2 (5 bases each). CDR1 MNHEY and CDR2 SMNVEV come from the germline V gene (reference sequence). Trimming removed 4 bases at V and 0 bases at J, with 25 bases between. The CDR3 length is 20 residues. CDR3 sequence (DNA): TGTGCCAGCAGTTGGGGGATGGGTTGGTTACAAGGAGTCTCCTACAATGAGCAGTTCTTC. As protein: CASSWGMGWLQGVSYNEQFF.

The J gene is TRBJ1-2, the V gene TRBV6-1; no clear D. The germline CDR1 and CDR2 sequences are MNHNS and SASEGT. V lost 1 base and J lost 8, with 8 bases in between. There are 12 residues in the CDR3. CDR3 DNA: TGTGCCAGCAGTGAAGTGGTTTTGGGCTACACCTTC. It encodes CASSEVVLGYTF.

The rearrangement links TRBV19 to TRBJ1-5; D gene unclear. The CDR3 contains 14 residues. In germline, CDR1 is LNHDA, CDR2 SQIVND (reference sequence). Trimming cost V 7 bases and J 6 bases, with 16 bases left between them. CDR3 in amino acids: CASNKGGRTQPQHF. DNA for the CDR3: TGTGCCAGTAATAAGGGAGGGAGAACTCAGCCCCAGCATTTT.

This chain links TRBV6-7 with TRBJ2-7, with TRBD1 matching over 9 bases. TRBV6-7 is an open reading frame whose function is uncertain. The CDR3 runs 16 residues. V dropped 2 bases and J dropped 5; count of bases not matched to a gene: 10. The CDR3 region is CASSYPDRGFWNEQYF. The DNA of the CDR3 is TGTGCCAGCAGTTACCCTGACAGGGGGTTTTGGAACGAGCAGTACTTC.